The TCR beta chain described here comes from a study of response to subunit inactivated influenza vaccine. The length of the CDR3 is 14 residues. The V gene lost 6 bases and the J gene lost 1 base, with 11 bases spanning the gap. Germline V gene sequence: CDR1 LGHNT, CDR2 FRNRAP. This clonotype was found a few times. Its target is not known. Study-level points and caveats: Authors suggested each seasonal influenza vaccination recruits few new T cells.

Each CDR3 protein is one row after TCRdb ran MiXCR on the RT-PCR reads. The sample holds around 530,000 distinct CDR3 sequences; approximately 16% are singletons and the top ten take 3% to 3.5%. This receptor was obtained from a man between 50 and 70 years old who received an inactivated influenza vaccine. The sequencing here drew on CD4+ T cells sorted from PBMCs, taken 23 to 25 months after vaccination. The chain uses TRBV12-5 and TRBJ2-3, with D uncertain. The CDR3 bases are TGTGCTAGTGGACTCGATCCCGGCACAGATACGCAGTATTTT. It specifies CASGLDPGTDTQYF.